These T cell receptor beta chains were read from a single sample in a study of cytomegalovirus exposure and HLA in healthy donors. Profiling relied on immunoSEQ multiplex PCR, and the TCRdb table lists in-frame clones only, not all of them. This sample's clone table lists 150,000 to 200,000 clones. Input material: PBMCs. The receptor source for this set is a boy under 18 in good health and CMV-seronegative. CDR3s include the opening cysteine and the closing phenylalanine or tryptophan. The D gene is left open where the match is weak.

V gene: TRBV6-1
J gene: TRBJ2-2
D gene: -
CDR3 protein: CASNPGANTGELFF
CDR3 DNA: TGTGCCAGCAACCCAGGTGCGAACACCGGGGAGCTGTTTTTT

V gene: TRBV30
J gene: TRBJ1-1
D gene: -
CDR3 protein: CARTQGFEAFF
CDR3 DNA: TGTGCCCGAACCCAGGGGTTTGAAGCTTTCTTT

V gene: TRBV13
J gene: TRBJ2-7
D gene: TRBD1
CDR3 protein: CASSITRQGSAYEQYF
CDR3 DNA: TGTGCCAGCAGCATAACCAGACAGGGGTCTGCTTACGAGCAGTACTTC

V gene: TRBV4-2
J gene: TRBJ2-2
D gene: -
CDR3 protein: CASSHAGGNTGELFF
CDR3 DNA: TGTGCCAGCAGCCATGCGGGTGGGAACACCGGGGAGCTGTTTTTT

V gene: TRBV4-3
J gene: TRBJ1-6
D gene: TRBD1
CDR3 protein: CASSQDPRDRVGNSPLHF
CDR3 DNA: TGCGCCAGCAGCCAAGATCCTCGGGACAGGGTGGGGAATTCACCCCTCCACTTT

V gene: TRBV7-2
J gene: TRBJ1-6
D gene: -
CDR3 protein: CASSLDIRIISPLHF
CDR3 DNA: TGTGCCAGCAGTCTGGACATCCGAATTATTTCACCCCTCCACTTT

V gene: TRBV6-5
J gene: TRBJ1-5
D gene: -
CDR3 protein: CASRRDGNQPQHF
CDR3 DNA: TGTGCCAGCAGGCGGGACGGTAATCAGCCCCAGCATTTT

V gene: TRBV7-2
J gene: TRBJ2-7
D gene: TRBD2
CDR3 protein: CASSYDGGAGEQYF
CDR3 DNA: TGTGCCAGCAGCTACGACGGGGGGGCGGGAGAGCAGTACTTC

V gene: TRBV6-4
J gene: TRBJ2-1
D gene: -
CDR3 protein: CASSDSDSLPNEQFF
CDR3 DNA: TGTGCCAGCAGTGACTCTGACAGCCTCCCCAATGAGCAGTTCTTC

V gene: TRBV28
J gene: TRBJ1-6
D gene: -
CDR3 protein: CASRLLEGSPLHF
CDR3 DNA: TGTGCCAGCAGACTCCTCGAGGGTTCACCCCTCCACTTT

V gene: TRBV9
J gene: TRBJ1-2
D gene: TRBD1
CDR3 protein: CASSAPGTGDYGYTF
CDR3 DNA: TGTGCCAGCAGCGCTCCCGGGACAGGGGACTATGGCTACACCTTC

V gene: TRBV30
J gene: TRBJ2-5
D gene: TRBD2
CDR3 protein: CAWSLTSGYQETQYF
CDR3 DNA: TGTGCCTGGAGTCTGACTAGCGGGTACCAAGAGACCCAGTACTTC

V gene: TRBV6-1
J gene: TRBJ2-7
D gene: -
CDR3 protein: CASSAYRGGDPSYEQYF
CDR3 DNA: TGTGCCAGCAGTGCGTATAGGGGCGGGGATCCTTCCTACGAGCAGTACTTC

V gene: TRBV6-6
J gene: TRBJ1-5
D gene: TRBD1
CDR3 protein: CASSYVQGGVNQPQHF
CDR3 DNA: TGTGCCAGCAGTTATGTACAGGGGGGCGTCAATCAGCCCCAGCATTTT